This T cell receptor (beta chain) was identified during a study of blood T cell repertoires in COVID-19. Whole-study context: The United States, Italy and Spain were the sources of the acute and convalescent COVID-19 samples. In each case, the material was cDNA or gDNA derived from T cells, B-cell-depleted T cells, or PBMCs.

Trimming pared 3 bases from V and 6 bases from J, leaving 15 bases between. CDR3 size: 14 residues. CDR1 is SGHDN and CDR2 is FVKESK in the germline V gene. Per the study methods: Nucleated cell number was recorded as an estimate derived from reference gene primer amplification. Generated by immunoSEQ multiplex PCR, the TCRdb table keeps only in-frame clones and is missing some. V, J and clone size are taken as reported in that table, and D and trimming were inferred from the DNA itself. This table has a few hundred thousand clones, approximately 85% appearing once. This rearrangement joins TRBV14 to TRBJ2-7; no clear D gene. The sequence was collected from a human donor in a cohort sampled during active COVID-19. The sequenced material came from peripheral blood. CDR3 DNA sequence: TGTGCCAGCAGCCATTCCCAATTTACCGGCGAGCAGTACTTC. It specifies CASSHSQFTGEQYF.